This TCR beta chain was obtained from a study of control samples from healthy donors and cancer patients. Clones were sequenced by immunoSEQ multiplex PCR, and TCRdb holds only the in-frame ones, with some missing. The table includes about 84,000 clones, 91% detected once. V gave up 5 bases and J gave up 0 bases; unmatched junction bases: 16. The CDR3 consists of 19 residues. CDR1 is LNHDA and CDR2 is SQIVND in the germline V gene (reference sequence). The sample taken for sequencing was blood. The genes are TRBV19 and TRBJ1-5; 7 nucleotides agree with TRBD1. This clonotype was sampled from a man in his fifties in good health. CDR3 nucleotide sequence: TGTGCCAGTAGTCTCAACAGACAGGGTTTAGTTAATAGCAATCAGCCCCAGCATTTT. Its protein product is CASSLNRQGLVNSNQPQHF.